Described below is a single T cell receptor beta chain sequence and its context. The antigen is not known. This record comes from a study of T cell responses to AZD1222 COVID-19 vaccine. TCRdb's copy holds only in-frame clones and misses some; the assay was immunoSEQ multiplex PCR. The sample lists 50,000 to 65,000 clones, 75% to 90% seen once, with 6% to 7.5% in the top ten. This CDR3 has 15 amino acids. Per germline, CDR1 SGHTA and CDR2 FQGNSA. V shed 6 bases, J shed 2 bases, and the junction held 7 bases outside the gene matches. Study-wide results and limits: White British donors predominated, females outnumbered males, and clonal diversity was possibly underestimated. Repertoires were collected only later (after the peak T cell response had occurred). CD4 TCRs covered the whole spike, strongest at regions 160-218 and 743-854.

The clonotype originates from an adult who received the AZD1222 COVID-19 vaccine. The chain combines TRBV7-2 with TRBJ2-7; 10 bases match TRBD1. The material sequenced was peripheral blood, taken 28 days after the second AZD1222 dose. CDR3 loop: CASRASGTGAYEQYF. The CDR3 DNA reads TGTGCCAGCAGGGCCTCCGGGACAGGGGCCTACGAGCAGTACTTC. The full variable domain, its missing parts supplied by reference TRBV7-2 and TRBJ2-7, is GAGVSQSPSNKVTEKGKDVELRCDPISGHTALYWYRQSLGQGLEFLIYFQGNSAPDKSGLPSDRFSAERTGGSVSTLTIQRTQQEDSAVYLCASRASGTGAYEQYFGPGTRLTVT.